The source of this TCR beta chain is a study of CD8 T cells in Susac syndrome. Random hexamers were used to reverse transcribe roughly 0.5 to 1 ug of RNA. TCRdb processed the immunoSEQ multiplex PCR reads anew with MiXCR; each CDR3 protein has one entry. The repertoire holds over 120,000 distinct CDR3 sequences, approximately 93% seen once, with around 0.08% in the top ten. The CDR3 totals 15 residues. The germline V gene encodes CDR1 DFQATT and CDR2 SNEGSKA (reference sequence). Deletions cut 6 bases from V and 1 base from J, with 18 bases between. It was healthy donors who served as the controls, matched for age and sex. In contrast to the negatively isolated CD8+ and CD4+ T cells, TEMRA cells were FACS-enriched. Details on this clonotype: The antigen remains undetermined.

Study-wide results and caveats: The study's TCR sequencing and HLA analysis drew on a certain number of individuals. That number was acknowledged as relatively small.

The gene calls are TRBV20-1 and TRBJ1-1, with D possibly TRBD1 on 6 matching bases. The sequencing sample was made of CD4+ T cells from PBMCs. This clonotype was sampled from a human donor in good health. The CDR3 protein is CSAQQGNRRNTEAFF. The CDR3 DNA follows: TGCAGTGCCCAACAGGGAAACCGACGGAACACTGAAGCTTTCTTT.